These T cell receptor beta chains were read from a single sample in a study of T cells in localized non-small cell lung cancer. The assay was immunoSEQ multiplex PCR, and TCRdb's table has in-frame clones only and misses some. The sample yields about 61,000 clones, around nine tenths seen once. This material consisted of peripheral blood, taken before any cancer treatment. These receptor sequences come from a man aged 40-75 years with stage I squamous cell lung carcinoma. Both conserved end residues are part of each CDR3. D genes are given only for firm matches. Clone size is not always given. Where it is, it says once, few, many or a class for expanded clones.

j_call clone_size d_call v_call cdr3_aa cdr3_nt
TRBJ2-1 . . TRBV5-8 CASSLQNEQFF TGTGCCAGCAGCTTACAGAATGAGCAGTTCTTC
TRBJ2-7 few TRBD1 TRBV6-5 CASSSADRGFYEQYF TGTGCCAGCAGTTCAGCCGACAGGGGCTTCTACGAGCAGTACTTC
TRBJ2-2 . TRBD2 TRBV7-8 CASTPLAGVNTGELFF TGTGCCAGCACCCCCCTAGCGGGCGTGAACACCGGGGAGCTGTTTTTT
TRBJ1-1 . . TRBV7-9 CASSPSGQINTEAFF TGTGCCAGCAGCCCGAGCGGTCAGATTAACACTGAAGCTTTCTTT
TRBJ2-7 once . TRBV30 CAWSVQGREINYEQYF TGTGCCTGGAGTGTGCAGGGGAGAGAAATAAACTACGAGCAGTACTTC
TRBJ2-5 . . TRBV5-1 CASSSNQGMVKTQYF TGCGCCAGCAGCTCAAACCAGGGGATGGTAAAGACCCAGTACTTC
TRBJ1-4 . . TRBV28 CASSLPGATNEKLFF TGTGCCAGCAGTTTACCGGGGGCAACTAATGAAAAACTGTTTTTT
TRBJ2-7 . . TRBV5-1 CASSLGAFAGSSYEQYF TGCGCCAGCAGCTTGGGGGCTTTCGCGGGGAGCTCCTACGAGCAGTACTTC
TRBJ2-1 . TRBD2 TRBV5-1 CASSLTAGGPSYNEQFF TGCGCCAGCAGCTTGACTGCGGGAGGGCCCTCCTACAATGAGCAGTTCTTC
TRBJ1-6 . . TRBV7-8 CASSSDQGRNSPLHF TGTGCCAGCAGCTCAGATCAGGGGCGCAATTCACCCCTCCACTTT
TRBJ1-5 once . TRBV4-1 CASSQNTGRISNQPQHF TGCGCCAGCAGCCAAAACACTGGACGGATTAGCAATCAGCCCCAGCATTTT
TRBJ1-2 few . TRBV19 CASSPNQGYTF TGTGCCAGTAGTCCGAATCAAGGCTACACCTTC
TRBJ1-2 . . TRBV13 CASSSGAASRYYGYTF TGTGCCAGCAGCTCAGGAGCAGCCTCCAGGTACTATGGCTACACCTTC
TRBJ1-2 . TRBD1 TRBV25-1 CASSEKRQGLNGYTF TGTGCCAGCAGTGAAAAACGACAGGGCCTAAACGGCTACACCTTC
TRBJ2-3 . . TRBV11-3 CASSGGPGTDTQYF TGTGCCAGCAGCGGAGGGCCCGGCACAGATACGCAGTATTTT
TRBJ1-3 . . TRBV27 CASSRGADLEDTIYF TGCGCCAGCAGTCGCGGGGCGGATCTGGAGGACACCATATATTTT
TRBJ1-1 . TRBD1 TRBV5-1 CASSFGPQGAYTEAFF TGCGCCAGCAGCTTTGGTCCACAGGGGGCTTACACTGAAGCTTTCTTT
TRBJ2-7 . TRBD2 TRBV6-6 CASIAAGEIYEQYF TGTGCCAGCATTGCGGCGGGGGAGATTTACGAGCAGTACTTC
TRBJ1-2 . TRBD1 TRBV10-3 CAISERGRGNYGYTF TGTGCCATCAGTGAAAGGGGGCGCGGGAACTATGGCTACACCTTC
TRBJ1-1 . . TRBV25-1 CASMRRGMNTEAFF TGTGCCAGCATGAGGAGGGGCATGAACACTGAAGCTTTCTTT
TRBJ1-4 . . TRBV4-2 CASSREATNEKLFF TGTGCCAGCAGCCGAGAAGCAACTAATGAAAAACTGTTTTTT
TRBJ1-5 . . TRBV19 CASSAGSQGPHSNQPQHF TGTGCCAGTAGTGCGGGTTCTCAGGGGCCTCATAGCAATCAGCCCCAGCATTTT
TRBJ1-2 . . TRBV9 CASSVDPGNYGYTF TGTGCCAGCAGCGTAGATCCAGGGAACTATGGCTACACCTTC
TRBJ1-5 . . TRBV30 CAWSVDRNQPQHF TGTGCCTGGAGCGTCGACCGCAATCAGCCCCAGCATTTT
TRBJ2-7 . . TRBV28 CASTNWDKRTYEQYF TGTGCCAGCACCAACTGGGACAAAAGGACCTACGAGCAGTACTTC
TRBJ2-2 . TRBD1 TRBV7-8 CASSPRAGGSGELFF TGTGCCAGCAGCCCTAGGGCAGGGGGAAGCGGGGAGCTGTTTTTT
TRBJ1-2 once TRBD1 TRBV18 CASGQGTEYGYTF TGTGCCAGCGGCCAGGGGACAGAGTATGGCTACACCTTC
TRBJ1-5 . . TRBV6-1 CASMKRQYDQPQHF TGTGCCAGCATGAAAAGACAGTACGATCAGCCCCAGCATTTT
TRBJ2-1 . . TRBV6-1 CASSEGGTEYNEQFF TGTGCCAGCAGTGAAGGAGGGACTGAGTACAATGAGCAGTTCTTC
TRBJ2-1 . TRBD2 TRBV27 CASSSQTSGRNEQFF TGTGCCAGCAGTTCCCAGACTAGCGGGCGAAATGAGCAGTTCTTC
TRBJ2-3 . . TRBV16 CASSQFSTDTQYF TGTGCCAGCAGCCAGTTCAGCACAGATACGCAGTATTTT
TRBJ2-7 . TRBD2 TRBV18 CASSPGTSGYISSYEQYF TGTGCCAGCTCACCAGGGACTAGCGGGTATATTAGCTCCTACGAGCAGTACTTC
TRBJ2-7 . TRBD2 TRBV10-3 CAISELAGDSYEQYF TGTGCCATCAGTGAGTTAGCGGGAGACTCCTACGAGCAGTACTTC
TRBJ2-2 . . TRBV11-2 CASSLAGRPTGELFF TGTGCCAGCAGCTTAGCAGGGCGGCCCACCGGGGAGCTGTTTTTT
TRBJ1-2 . TRBD1 TRBV7-2 CASSLERGPSGYTF TGTGCCAGCAGCTTAGAGAGGGGGCCTTCCGGCTACACCTTC
TRBJ2-3 . TRBD2 TRBV6-4 CASSGLAGGADTQYF TGTGCCAGCAGTGGACTAGCGGGAGGTGCAGATACGCAGTATTTT
TRBJ2-3 . . TRBV14 CASSQDLYDTQYF TGTGCCAGCAGCCAAGATCTGTATGATACGCAGTATTTT
TRBJ1-1 few TRBD1 TRBV2 CATQGVDVGTEAFF TGTGCCACACAGGGGGTTGATGTTGGCACTGAAGCTTTCTTT
TRBJ2-1 . TRBD2 TRBV2 CASRRGLASYNEQFF TGTGCCAGCAGGAGGGGACTAGCGAGCTACAATGAGCAGTTCTTC
TRBJ2-7 . TRBD1 TRBV11-2 CASSLVDRGLYEQYF TGTGCCAGCAGCTTAGTGGACAGGGGGCTCTACGAGCAGTACTTC
TRBJ1-1 . . TRBV25-1 CASSEYGTNTEAFF TGTGCCAGCAGTGAATATGGAACGAACACTGAAGCTTTCTTT
TRBJ2-4 . . TRBV18 CASSPGDQLAKNIQYF TGTGCCAGCTCACCAGGAGATCAACTAGCCAAAAACATTCAGTACTTC
TRBJ2-3 . TRBD2 TRBV9 CASSRTLREAVDTQYF TGTGCCAGCAGCCGGACCCTCCGGGAGGCGGTAGATACGCAGTATTTT
TRBJ1-4 once . TRBV7-9 CASSSGRNEKLFF TGTGCCAGCAGCTCCGGGAGGAATGAAAAACTGTTTTTT
TRBJ2-3 . TRBD2 TRBV30 CAWSVGLAGVTQYF TGTGCCTGGAGTGTCGGACTAGCGGGAGTAACGCAGTATTTT
TRBJ2-3 . . TRBV5-6 CASSPLARGTDTQYF TGTGCCAGCAGCCCTTTAGCGCGAGGCACAGATACGCAGTATTTT
TRBJ2-7 few TRBD1 TRBV5-1 CASSFRDRDYEQYF TGCGCCAGCAGCTTCCGGGACAGGGACTACGAGCAGTACTTC
TRBJ2-7 . . TRBV14 CASSQDLGGEQYF TGTGCCAGCAGCCAAGACCTTGGGGGGGAGCAGTACTTC
TRBJ2-3 . . TRBV7-3 CASSLAPPGATDTQYF TGTGCCAGCAGCTTAGCGCCGCCGGGGGCCACAGATACGCAGTATTTT
TRBJ1-5 . TRBD1 TRBV28 CASSLGTVRNQPQHF TGTGCCAGCAGTCTCGGGACAGTTAGAAATCAGCCCCAGCATTTT
TRBJ2-5 . . TRBV5-8 CARSFLSEETQYF TGTGCCAGATCATTTTTAAGCGAAGAGACCCAGTACTTC
TRBJ2-2 . TRBD1 TRBV2 CASRKGTGVGELFF TGTGCCAGCAGGAAGGGGACAGGGGTCGGGGAGCTGTTTTTT
TRBJ2-7 . . TRBV9 CASSPWRDKSEQYF TGTGCCAGCAGCCCCTGGCGGGATAAATCCGAGCAGTACTTC